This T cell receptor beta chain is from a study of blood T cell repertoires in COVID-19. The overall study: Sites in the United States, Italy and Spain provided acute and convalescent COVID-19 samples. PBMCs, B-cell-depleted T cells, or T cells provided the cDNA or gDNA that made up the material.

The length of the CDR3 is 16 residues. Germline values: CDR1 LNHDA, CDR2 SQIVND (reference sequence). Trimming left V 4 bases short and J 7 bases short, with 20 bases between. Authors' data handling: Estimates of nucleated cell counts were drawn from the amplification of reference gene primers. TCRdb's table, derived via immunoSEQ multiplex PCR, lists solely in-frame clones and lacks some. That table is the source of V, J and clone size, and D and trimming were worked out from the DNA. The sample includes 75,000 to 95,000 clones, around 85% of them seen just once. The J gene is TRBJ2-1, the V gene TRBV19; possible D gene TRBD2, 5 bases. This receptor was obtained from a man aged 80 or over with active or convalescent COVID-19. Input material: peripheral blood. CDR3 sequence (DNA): TGTGCCAGTAGTACAAACCATCTGGCACCGGGGAATGAGCAGTTCTTC. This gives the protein CASSTNHLAPGNEQFF.